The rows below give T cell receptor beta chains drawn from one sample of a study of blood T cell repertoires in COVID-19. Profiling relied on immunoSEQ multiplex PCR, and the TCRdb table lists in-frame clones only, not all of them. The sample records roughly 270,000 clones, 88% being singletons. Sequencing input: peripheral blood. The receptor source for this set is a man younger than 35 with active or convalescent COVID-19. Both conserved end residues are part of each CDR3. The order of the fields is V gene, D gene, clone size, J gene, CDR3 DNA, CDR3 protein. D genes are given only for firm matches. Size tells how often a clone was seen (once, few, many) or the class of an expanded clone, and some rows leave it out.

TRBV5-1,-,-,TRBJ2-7,TGCGCCAGCAGCTTGGAGGGACAAAGCTACGAGCAGTACTTC,CASSLEGQSYEQYF
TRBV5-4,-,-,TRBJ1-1,TGTGCCAGCAGCTTGGGAAGGACTAACACTGAAGCTTTCTTT,CASSLGRTNTEAFF
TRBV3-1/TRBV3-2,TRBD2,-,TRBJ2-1,TGTGCCAGCAGCTCCCGAGCGGGGGGGTCCTCACGTTCCTACAATGAGCAGTTCTTC,CASSSRAGGSSRSYNEQFF
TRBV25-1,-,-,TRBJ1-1,TGTGCCAGCAGTGAATATAGGGGTTATGACACTGAAGCTTTCTTT,CASSEYRGYDTEAFF
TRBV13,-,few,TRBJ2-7,TGTGCCAGCAGCTTAGGCGTGCACACCTACGAGCAGTACTTC,CASSLGVHTYEQYF
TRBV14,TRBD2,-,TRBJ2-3,TGTGCCAGCCCCCCAGGACTAGCGGGGAGAAAGCAGTATTTT,CASPPGLAGRKQYF
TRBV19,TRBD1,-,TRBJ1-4,TGTGCCAGTAGTACGGGGACAGCTAATGAAAAACTGTTTTTT,CASSTGTANEKLFF
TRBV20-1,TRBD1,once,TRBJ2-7,TGCAGTGCAAGGACAGGGCGGGAGCAGTACTTC,CSARTGREQYF
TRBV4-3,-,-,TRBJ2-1,TGCGCCAGCAGCCAATTTAGCTACAATGAGCAGTTCTTC,CASSQFSYNEQFF
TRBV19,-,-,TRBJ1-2,TGTGCCAGTAGTCAATGGGGCGCCCGCGACGGAGGCTACACCTTC,CASSQWGARDGGYTF
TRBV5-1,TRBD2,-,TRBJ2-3,TGCGCCAGCAGCTCAGGGACTAGCGGCACAGATACGCAGTATTTT,CASSSGTSGTDTQYF